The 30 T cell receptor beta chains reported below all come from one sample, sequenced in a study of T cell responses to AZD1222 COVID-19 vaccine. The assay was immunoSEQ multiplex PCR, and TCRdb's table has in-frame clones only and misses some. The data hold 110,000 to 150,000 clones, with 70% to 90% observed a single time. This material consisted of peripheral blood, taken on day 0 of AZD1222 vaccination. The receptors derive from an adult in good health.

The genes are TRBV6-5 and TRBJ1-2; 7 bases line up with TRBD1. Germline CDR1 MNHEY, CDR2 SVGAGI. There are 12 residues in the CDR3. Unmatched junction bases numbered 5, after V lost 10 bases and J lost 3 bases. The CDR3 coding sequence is TGTGCCACAACAGGGGATGACTATGGCTACACCTTC. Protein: CATTGDDYGYTF.

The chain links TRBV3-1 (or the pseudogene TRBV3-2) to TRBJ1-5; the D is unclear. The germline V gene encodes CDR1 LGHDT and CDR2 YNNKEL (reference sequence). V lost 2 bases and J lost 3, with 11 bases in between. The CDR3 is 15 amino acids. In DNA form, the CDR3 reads TGTGCCAGCAGCCAAAACCGGGGAGACAATCAGCCCCAGCATTTT. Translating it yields CASSQNRGDNQPQHF.

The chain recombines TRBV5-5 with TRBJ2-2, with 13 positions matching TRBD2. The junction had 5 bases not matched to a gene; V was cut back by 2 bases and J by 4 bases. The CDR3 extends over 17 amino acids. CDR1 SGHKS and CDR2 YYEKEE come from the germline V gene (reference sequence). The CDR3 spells CASSLTGLAGVTGELFF. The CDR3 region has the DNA TGTGCCAGCAGCTTAACCGGACTAGCGGGGGTCACCGGGGAGCTGTTTTTT.

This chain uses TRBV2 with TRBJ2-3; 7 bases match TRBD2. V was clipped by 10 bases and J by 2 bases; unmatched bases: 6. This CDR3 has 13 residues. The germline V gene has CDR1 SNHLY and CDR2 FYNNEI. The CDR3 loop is CAITGTNTDTQYF. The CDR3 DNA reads TGTGCCATCACCGGGACTAACACAGATACGCAGTATTTT. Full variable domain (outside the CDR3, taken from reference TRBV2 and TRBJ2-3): EPEVTQTPSHQVTQMGQEVILRCVPISNHLYFYWYRQILGQKVEFLVSFYNNEISEKSEIFDDQFSVERPDGSNFTLKIRSTKLEDSAMYFCAITGTNTDTQYFGPGTRLTVL.

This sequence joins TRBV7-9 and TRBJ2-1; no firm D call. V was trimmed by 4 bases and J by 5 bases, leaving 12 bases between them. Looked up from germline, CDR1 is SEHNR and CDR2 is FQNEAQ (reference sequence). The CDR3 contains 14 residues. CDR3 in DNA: TGTGCCAGCAGCTCGACTTTCGTCGACAATGAGCAGTTCTTC. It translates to CASSSTFVDNEQFF.

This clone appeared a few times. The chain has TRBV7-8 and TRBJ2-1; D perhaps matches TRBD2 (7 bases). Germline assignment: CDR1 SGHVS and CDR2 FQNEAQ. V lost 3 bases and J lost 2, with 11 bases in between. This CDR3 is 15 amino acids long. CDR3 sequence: CASSLAGAAYNEQFF. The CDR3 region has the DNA TGTGCCAGCAGCTTGGCGGGGGCTGCCTACAATGAGCAGTTCTTC.

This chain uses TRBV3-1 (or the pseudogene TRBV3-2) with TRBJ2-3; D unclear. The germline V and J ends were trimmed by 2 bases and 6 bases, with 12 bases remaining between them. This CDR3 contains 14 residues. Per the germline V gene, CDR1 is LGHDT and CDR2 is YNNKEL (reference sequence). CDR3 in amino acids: CASSQYPLTDTQYF. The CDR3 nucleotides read TGTGCCAGCAGCCAATACCCCCTTACGGATACGCAGTATTTT.

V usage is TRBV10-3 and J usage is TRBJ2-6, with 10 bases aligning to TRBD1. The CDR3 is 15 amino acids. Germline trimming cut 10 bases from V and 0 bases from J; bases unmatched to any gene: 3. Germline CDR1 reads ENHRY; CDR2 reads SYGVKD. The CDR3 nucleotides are TGTGCCACAGGGACAGGGGCCTCTGGGGCCAACGTCCTGACTTTC. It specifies CATGTGASGANVLTF.

The CDR3 bases are TGTGCCAGCAGGTTCCAAGCAGATACGCAGTATTTT. Translation: CASRFQADTQYF. The V and J genes are TRBV2 and TRBJ2-3; unclear D gene. The germline CDR1 and CDR2 sequences are SNHLY and FYNNEI. V lost 6 bases to trimming and J lost 4 bases, with 8 bases between them. The CDR3 contains 12 residues.

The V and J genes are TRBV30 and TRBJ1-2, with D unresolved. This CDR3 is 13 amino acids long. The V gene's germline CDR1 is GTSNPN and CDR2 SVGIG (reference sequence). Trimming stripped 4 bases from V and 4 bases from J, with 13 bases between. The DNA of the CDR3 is TGTGCCTGGATAGGAGGGCAGAGCTATGGCTACACCTTC. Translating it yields CAWIGGQSYGYTF. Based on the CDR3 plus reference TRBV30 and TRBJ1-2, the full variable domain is SQTIHQWPATLVQPVGSPLSLECTVEGTSNPNLYWYRQAAGRGLQLLFYSVGIGQISSEVPQNLSASRPQDRQFILSSKKLLLSDSGFYLCAWIGGQSYGYTFGSGTRLTVV.

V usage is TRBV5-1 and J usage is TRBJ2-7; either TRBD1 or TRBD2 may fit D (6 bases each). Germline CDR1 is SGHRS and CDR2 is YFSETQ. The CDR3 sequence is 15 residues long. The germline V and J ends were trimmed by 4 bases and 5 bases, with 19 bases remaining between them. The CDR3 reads CASSPGARWGDEQYF. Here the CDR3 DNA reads TGCGCCAGCAGCCCGGGGGCGAGGTGGGGTGACGAGCAGTACTTC.

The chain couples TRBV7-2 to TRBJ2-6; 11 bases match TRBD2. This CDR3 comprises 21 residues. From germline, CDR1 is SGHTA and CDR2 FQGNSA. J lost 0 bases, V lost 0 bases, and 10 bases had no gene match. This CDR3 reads CASSLAGGLAGGYSGANVLTF. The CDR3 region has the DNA TGTGCCAGCAGCTTAGCGGGGGGGCTAGCGGGAGGATACTCTGGGGCCAACGTCCTGACTTTC.

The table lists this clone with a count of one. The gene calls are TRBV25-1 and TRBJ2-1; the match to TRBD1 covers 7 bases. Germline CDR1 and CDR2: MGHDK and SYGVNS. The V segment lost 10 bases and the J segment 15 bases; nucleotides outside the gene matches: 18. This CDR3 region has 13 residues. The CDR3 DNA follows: TGTGCCACCCGGGACAGAGCCGGTTTGAATGTGTTCTTC. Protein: CATRDRAGLNVFF.

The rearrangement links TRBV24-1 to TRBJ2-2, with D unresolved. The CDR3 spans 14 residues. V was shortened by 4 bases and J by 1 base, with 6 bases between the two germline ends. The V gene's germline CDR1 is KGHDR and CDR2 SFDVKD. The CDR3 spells CATSDPRNTGELFF. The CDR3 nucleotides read TGTGCCACCAGTGACCCGAGGAACACCGGGGAGCTGTTTTTT.

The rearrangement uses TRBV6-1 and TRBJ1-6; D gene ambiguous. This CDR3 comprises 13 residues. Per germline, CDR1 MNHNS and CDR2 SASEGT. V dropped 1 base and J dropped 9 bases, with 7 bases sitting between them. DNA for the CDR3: TGTGCCAGCAGTGAAGGCCCGAGTTCACCCCTCCACTTT. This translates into CASSEGPSSPLHF.

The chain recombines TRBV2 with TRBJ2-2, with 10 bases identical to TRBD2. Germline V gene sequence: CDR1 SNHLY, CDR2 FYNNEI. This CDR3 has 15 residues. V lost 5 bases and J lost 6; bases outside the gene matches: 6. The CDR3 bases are TGTGCCAGCAGTCTTAGCGGGGGGTTTGCCGGGGAGCTGTTTTTT. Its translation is CASSLSGGFAGELFF.

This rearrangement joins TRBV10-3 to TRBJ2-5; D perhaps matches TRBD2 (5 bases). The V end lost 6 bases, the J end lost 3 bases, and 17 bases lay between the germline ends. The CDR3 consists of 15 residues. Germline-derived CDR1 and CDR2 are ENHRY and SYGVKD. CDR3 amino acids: CAIRRDGVGEETQYF. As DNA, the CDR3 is TGTGCCATCAGGAGAGACGGGGTCGGAGAAGAGACCCAGTACTTC.

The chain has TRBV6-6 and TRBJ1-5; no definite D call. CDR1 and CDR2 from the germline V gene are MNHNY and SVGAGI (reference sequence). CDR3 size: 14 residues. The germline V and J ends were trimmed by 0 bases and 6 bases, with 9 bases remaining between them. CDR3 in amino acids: CASSYSRFGQPQHF. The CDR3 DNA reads TGTGCCAGCAGTTACTCTAGGTTTGGTCAGCCCCAGCATTTT.

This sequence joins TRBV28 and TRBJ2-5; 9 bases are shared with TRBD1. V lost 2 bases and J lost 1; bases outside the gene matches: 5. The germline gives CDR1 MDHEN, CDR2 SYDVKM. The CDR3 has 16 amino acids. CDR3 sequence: CASSLGQGPFQETQYF. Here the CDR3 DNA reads TGTGCCAGCAGTTTAGGACAGGGGCCCTTCCAAGAGACCCAGTACTTC. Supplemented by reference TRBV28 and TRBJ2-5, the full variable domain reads DVKVTQSSRYLVKRTGEKVFLECVQDMDHENMFWYRQDPGLGLRLIYFSYDVKMKEKGDIPEGYSVSREKKERFSLILESASTNQTSMYLCASSLGQGPFQETQYFGPGTRLLVL.

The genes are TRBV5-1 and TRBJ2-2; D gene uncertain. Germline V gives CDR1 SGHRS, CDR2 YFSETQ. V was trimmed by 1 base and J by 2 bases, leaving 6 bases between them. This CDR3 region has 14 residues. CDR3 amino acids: CASSLRLNTGELFF. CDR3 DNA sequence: TGCGCCAGCAGCTTGCGATTAAACACCGGGGAGCTGTTTTTT.

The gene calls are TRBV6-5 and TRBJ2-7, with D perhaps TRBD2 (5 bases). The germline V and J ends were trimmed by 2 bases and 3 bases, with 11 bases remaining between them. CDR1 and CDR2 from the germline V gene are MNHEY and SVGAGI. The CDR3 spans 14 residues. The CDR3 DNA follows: TGTGCCAGCAGTTACGCCGGGGTAGGCTACGAGCAGTACTTC. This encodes CASSYAGVGYEQYF.

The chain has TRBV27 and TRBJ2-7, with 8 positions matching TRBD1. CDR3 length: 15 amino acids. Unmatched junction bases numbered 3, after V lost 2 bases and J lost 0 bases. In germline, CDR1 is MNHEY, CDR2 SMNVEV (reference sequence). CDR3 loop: CASSLRQGSSYEQYF. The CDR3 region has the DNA TGTGCCAGCAGTTTAAGACAGGGGTCCTCCTACGAGCAGTACTTC.

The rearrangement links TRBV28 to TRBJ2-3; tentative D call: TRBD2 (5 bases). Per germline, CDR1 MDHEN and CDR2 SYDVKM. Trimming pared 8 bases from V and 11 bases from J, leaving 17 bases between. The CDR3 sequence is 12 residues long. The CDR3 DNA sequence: TGTGCCAGCGTCGCCCCCGGGAAGGAGCAGTATTTT. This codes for CASVAPGKEQYF.

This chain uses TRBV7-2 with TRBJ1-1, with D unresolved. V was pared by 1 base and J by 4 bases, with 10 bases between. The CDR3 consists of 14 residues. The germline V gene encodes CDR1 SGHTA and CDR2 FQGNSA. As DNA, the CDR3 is TGTGCCAGCAGCTTAGGGGCAGGTCGCACTGAAGCTTTCTTT. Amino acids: CASSLGAGRTEAFF.

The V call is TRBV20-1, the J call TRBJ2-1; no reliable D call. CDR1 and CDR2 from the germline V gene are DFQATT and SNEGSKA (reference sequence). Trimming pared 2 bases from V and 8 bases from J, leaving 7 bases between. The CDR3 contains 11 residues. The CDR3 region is CSARWLDEQFF. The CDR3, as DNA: TGCAGTGCTAGATGGCTGGATGAGCAGTTCTTC.

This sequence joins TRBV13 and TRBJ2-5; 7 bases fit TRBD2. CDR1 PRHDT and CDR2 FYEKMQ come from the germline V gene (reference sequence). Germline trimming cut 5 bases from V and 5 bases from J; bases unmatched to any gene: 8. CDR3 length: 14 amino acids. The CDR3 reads CASSLGTIWETQYF. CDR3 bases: TGTGCCAGCAGCCTGGGGACTATCTGGGAGACCCAGTACTTC.

The CDR3 protein is CAGRVSGNTIYF. In DNA form, the CDR3 reads TGTGCCGGACGGGTCTCTGGAAACACCATATATTTT. The V gene is TRBV2, the J gene TRBJ1-3; D gene ambiguous. Trimming left V 11 bases short and J 0 bases short, with 8 bases between. This CDR3 is 12 amino acids long. Germline assignment: CDR1 SNHLY and CDR2 FYNNEI.

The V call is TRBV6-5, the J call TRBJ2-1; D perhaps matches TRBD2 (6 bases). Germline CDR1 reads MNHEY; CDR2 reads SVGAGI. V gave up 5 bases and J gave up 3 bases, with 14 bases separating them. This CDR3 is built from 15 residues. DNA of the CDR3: TGTGCCAGCAGTACCCGGTGGCGGGACTACAATGAGCAGTTCTTC. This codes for CASSTRWRDYNEQFF.

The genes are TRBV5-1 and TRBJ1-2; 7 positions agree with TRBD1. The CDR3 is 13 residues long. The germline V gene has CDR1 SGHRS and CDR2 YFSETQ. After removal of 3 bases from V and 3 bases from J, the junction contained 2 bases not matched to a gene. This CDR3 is CASSSGQDYGYTF. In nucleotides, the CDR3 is TGCGCCAGCAGCTCCGGACAGGACTATGGCTACACCTTC.

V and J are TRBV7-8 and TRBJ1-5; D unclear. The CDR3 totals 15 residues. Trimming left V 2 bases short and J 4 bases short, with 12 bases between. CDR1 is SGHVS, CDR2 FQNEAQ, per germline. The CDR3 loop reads CASSLQGLQNQPQHF. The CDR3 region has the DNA TGTGCCAGCAGCTTACAAGGTCTGCAGAATCAGCCCCAGCATTTT.